The 24 T cell receptor beta chains presented below share a single source sample, sequenced in a study of neurological immune-mediated disorders. TCRdb reprocessed the 5' RACE reads with MiXCR, giving one entry per CDR3 protein. The sample carries tens of thousands of distinct CDR3 sequences, about an eighth recorded once. The specimen was PBMCs. The origin of the receptors is a man in his sixties in good health.

This clonotype showed up many times. The chain combines TRBV3-1 with TRBJ2-2; 10 positions agree with TRBD2. The length of the CDR3 is 15 residues. The V and J ends lost 4 bases and 3 bases, in that order; junction bases with no gene match: 2. Germline loops: CDR1 LGHDT, CDR2 YNNKEL (reference sequence). The CDR3 spells CASSPTSGYTGELFF. As DNA, the CDR3 is TGTGCCAGCAGCCCGACTAGCGGGTACACCGGGGAGCTGTTTTTT. Full variable domain (rest looked up from reference TRBV3-1 and TRBJ2-2): DTAVSQTPKYLVTQMGNDKSIKCEQNLGHDTMYWYKQDSKKFLKIMFSYNNKELIINETVPNRFSPKSPDKAHLNLHINSLELGDSAVYFCASSPTSGYTGELFFGEGSRLTVL.

The sample holds many counts of this clonotype. The chain carries TRBV29-1 and TRBJ1-5; possibly TRBD1 for D (6 bases). Germline CDR1 reads SQVTM; CDR2 reads ANQGSEA. This CDR3 spans 14 amino acids. The V gene lost 3 bases and the J gene lost 3 bases, with 12 bases spanning the gap. CDR3 DNA sequence: TGCAGCGTTGATACGGGGGCCCCCAATCAGCCCCAGCATTTT. Encoded protein: CSVDTGAPNQPQHF.

This clonotype was detected ten times or more. The chain couples TRBV3-1 to TRBJ2-6; D gene unclear. Germline values: CDR1 LGHDT, CDR2 YNNKEL (reference sequence). This CDR3 has 15 amino acids. Deletions cut 0 bases from V and 3 bases from J, with 6 bases between. CDR3 in amino acids: CASSQEGYGANVLTF. The CDR3, as DNA: TGTGCCAGCAGCCAAGAGGGGTATGGGGCCAACGTCCTGACTTTC.

Ten or more counts support this clonotype. J is TRBJ1-1 and V is TRBV7-2; D uncertain. The CDR3 sequence is 13 residues long. With 3 bases removed from V and 4 bases from J, the gap between germline ends came to 9 bases. Per the germline V gene, CDR1 is SGHTA and CDR2 is FQGNSA. The CDR3 loop is CASSFGQATEAFF. The CDR3 bases are TGTGCCAGCAGCTTTGGGCAGGCCACTGAAGCTTTCTTT.

This clonotype has a count of ten or more. The chain links TRBV20-1 to TRBJ2-3, with 9 bases fitting TRBD2. There are 17 residues in the CDR3. V lost 0 bases to trimming and J lost 6 bases; unmatched junction nucleotides: 13. CDR1 is DFQATT, CDR2 SNEGSKA, per germline (reference sequence). This CDR3 reads CSARERLAGYLMDTQYF. The CDR3 nucleotides read TGCAGTGCTAGAGAGAGGCTAGCGGGGTATCTAATGGATACGCAGTATTTT.

The gene calls are TRBV7-3 and TRBJ1-1; the D gene is possibly TRBD1 (6 bases). The germline V gene has CDR1 SGHTA and CDR2 FQGTGA. V was clipped by 3 bases and J by 0 bases, with 11 bases between them. The CDR3 loop spans 15 amino acids. The DNA for the CDR3 is TGTGCCAGCAGCTTGGGGACAAGTATGAACACTGAAGCTTTCTTT. Translation gives CASSLGTSMNTEAFF.

This clonotype was recorded at least ten times. The chain joins TRBV20-1 to TRBJ2-5; 9 bases map to TRBD2. V was pared by 0 bases and J by 5 bases, with 4 bases of the junction left unmatched. Germline values: CDR1 DFQATT, CDR2 SNEGSKA (reference sequence). The CDR3 loop spans 14 amino acids. The chain's CDR3 is CSARDLGLAETQYF. CDR3 DNA sequence: TGCAGTGCTAGAGATCTAGGACTAGCGGAGACCCAGTACTTC.

This clonotype has ten or more counts. The chain is built from TRBV29-1 and TRBJ1-1, with D hard to call. The length of the CDR3 is 13 residues. The germline V gene encodes CDR1 SQVTM and CDR2 ANQGSEA. V lost 1 base to trimming and J lost 0 bases, with 6 bases between them. CDR3 DNA: TGCAGCGTTGAAGGGGGTGTGAACACTGAAGCTTTCTTT. This gives the protein CSVEGGVNTEAFF.

This clonotype occurred many times. The chain is built from TRBV20-1 and TRBJ1-4, with a tentative D call TRBD1 (5 bases). From germline, CDR1 is DFQATT and CDR2 SNEGSKA (reference sequence). The CDR3 runs to 12 residues. V was trimmed by 3 bases and J by 11 bases, leaving 13 bases between them. The CDR3 is CSASVGGRKLFF. The CDR3 bases are TGCAGTGCTAGCGTCGGGGGACGCAAACTGTTTTTT.

V is TRBV19 and J is TRBJ1-5; the D gene is possibly TRBD1 (6 bases). The V end was cut by 9 bases, the J end by 8 bases, with 14 bases between. The CDR3 is made up of 12 amino acids. The germline V gene has CDR1 LNHDA and CDR2 SQIVND (reference sequence). DNA of the CDR3: TGTGCCAGCTACAGGGTCCTCGAGCCCCAGCATTTT. It yields the protein CASYRVLEPQHF. Full variable domain (outside the CDR3, taken from reference TRBV19 and TRBJ1-5): DGGITQSPKYLFRKEGQNVTLSCEQNLNHDAMYWYRQDPGQGLRLIYYSQIVNDFQKGDIAEGYSVSREKKESFPLTVTSAQKNPTAFYLCASYRVLEPQHFGDGTRLSIL.

This clonotype was seen at least ten times. The chain is built from TRBV5-6 and TRBJ1-1; D is ambiguous. The CDR3 has 13 amino acids. V dropped 0 bases and J dropped 5 bases, with 8 bases sitting between them. Germline-derived CDR1 and CDR2 are SGHDT and YYEEEE. DNA for the CDR3: TGTGCCAGCAGCTTGGCGGTGGGAACTGAAGCTTTCTTT. Translating it yields CASSLAVGTEAFF. The whole variable domain, filled in from reference TRBV5-6 and TRBJ1-1, reads DAGVTQSPTHLIKTRGQQVTLRCSPKSGHDTVSWYQQALGQGPQFIFQYYEEEERQRGNFPDRFSGHQFPNYSSELNVNALLLGDSALYLCASSLAVGTEAFFGQGTRLTVV.

This clonotype was seen ten or more times. The chain uses TRBV20-1 and TRBJ1-3; D is unresolved. CDR1 and CDR2 from the germline V gene are DFQATT and SNEGSKA (reference sequence). V lost 2 bases to trimming and J lost 4 bases, with 6 bases between them. CDR3 length: 12 amino acids. CDR3 sequence: CSARWRGNTIYF. The CDR3 region has the DNA TGCAGTGCTAGATGGAGGGGAAACACCATATATTTT.

Notes on this clonotype: One end of the junction fails to match germline, which may point to a read error. The genes are TRBV28 and TRBJ1-5; no clear D. The CDR3 consists of 14 residues. Germline loops: CDR1 MDHEN, CDR2 SYDVKM. This CDR3 is CSSRLDHSDQPQHF. The CDR3 DNA reads as TGTTCCAGCAGGCTTGACCATAGCGATCAGCCCCAGCATTTT.

There are many counts of this clonotype. The V gene is TRBV12-3 or TRBV12-4, the J gene TRBJ2-6, with D perhaps matching TRBD2 (6 bases). Deletions cut 6 bases from V and 5 bases from J, with 8 bases between. This CDR3 has 13 amino acids. The CDR3 loop reads CASREGRANVLTF. The CDR3 DNA is TGTGCCAGCAGGGAGGGTAGGGCCAACGTCCTGACTTTC.

The chain uses TRBV11-1 and TRBJ1-6; the D is unclear. Deletions cut 3 bases from V and 5 bases from J, with 5 bases between. The CDR3 contains 13 residues. CDR1 is SGHAT and CDR2 is FQDESV in the germline V gene (reference sequence). The CDR3 protein is CASSFNDNSPLHF. CDR3 sequence (DNA): TGTGCCAGCAGCTTTAATGATAATTCACCCCTCCACTTT.

This clonotype was seen repeatedly, ten times or more. The genes are TRBV12-3 or TRBV12-4 and TRBJ1-6, with D maybe TRBD1 (6 bases). Trimming shortened V by 4 bases and J by 0 bases, and 10 bases separated the two germline ends. The CDR3 totals 16 residues. CDR3 nucleotide sequence: TGTGCCAGCAGTTCCGACAGGAGCTCCTATAATTCACCCCTCCACTTT. It codes for CASSSDRSSYNSPLHF.

This clonotype was detected ten times or more. V is TRBV6-5 and J is TRBJ1-5; the D is unclear. Germline CDR1 reads MNHEY; CDR2 reads SVGAGI. V lost 6 bases to trimming and J lost 2 bases, with 8 bases between them. CDR3 length: 13 amino acids. CDR3 DNA: TGTGCCAGCAGGAGGGTTGGCAATCAGCCCCAGCATTTT. Translating gives CASRRVGNQPQHF.

The sample holds many counts of this clonotype. The chain links TRBV27 to TRBJ2-1; maybe TRBD2 (6 bases). The CDR3 has 15 amino acids. V lost 3 bases to trimming and J lost 9 bases, with 18 bases between them. Per the germline V gene, CDR1 is MNHEY and CDR2 is SMNVEV (reference sequence). The CDR3 spells CASSFGWGDVSEQFF. CDR3 DNA sequence: TGTGCCAGCAGTTTTGGGTGGGGGGATGTAAGTGAGCAGTTCTTC.

The sample holds many counts of this clonotype. This chain links TRBV18 with TRBJ2-3, with D tentatively TRBD2 (6 bases). CDR3 size: 13 residues. Trimming took 8 bases from V and 0 from J, leaving 9 bases between them. CDR1 is KGHSH, CDR2 LQKENI, per germline. This CDR3 reads CASTEGSTDTQYF. CDR3 in DNA: TGTGCCAGCACGGAGGGTAGCACAGATACGCAGTATTTT.

This clonotype was recorded at least ten times. This chain links TRBV5-1 with TRBJ2-5, with 8 bases that match TRBD2. In germline, CDR1 is SGHRS, CDR2 YFSETQ. The CDR3 is 15 residues long. V lost 4 bases and J lost 2; bases outside the gene matches: 7. CDR3 DNA sequence: TGCGCCAGCAGCCCTGGACTAGCCTATCAAGAGACCCAGTACTTC. Protein: CASSPGLAYQETQYF.

The sample holds a few counts of this clonotype. This rearrangement joins TRBV7-2 to TRBJ2-1, with TRBD2 identical over 8 bases. The CDR3 spans 15 residues. With 2 bases clipped from V and 6 bases from J, the junction kept 6 bases outside the gene matches. Germline CDR1 is SGHTA and CDR2 is FQGNSA. The CDR3 DNA reads as TGTGCCAGCAGCTTATATATGGCGGGGGGCAATGAGCAGTTCTTC. As protein: CASSLYMAGGNEQFF.

This clonotype occurred many times. The V and J genes are TRBV3-1 and TRBJ1-6; 7 bases agree with TRBD1. Germline CDR1 is LGHDT and CDR2 is YNNKEL (reference sequence). Trimming cost V 0 bases and J 10 bases; bases outside gene matches: 6. The CDR3 is made up of 15 amino acids. Here the CDR3 reads CASSQDRGLGSPLHF. DNA for the CDR3: TGTGCCAGCAGCCAAGATAGGGGGCTGGGGTCACCCCTCCACTTT.

This clonotype was recorded at least ten times. This chain joins TRBV6-5 and TRBJ2-5; no clear D. The V end lost 7 bases, the J end lost 7 bases, and 10 bases lay between the germline ends. The CDR3 sequence is 11 residues long. The germline CDR1 and CDR2 sequences are MNHEY and SVGAGI. CDR3 region: CASTIYGTQYF. The CDR3 DNA follows: TGTGCCAGCACCATATATGGGACCCAGTACTTC.

This clonotype was recorded many times. This rearrangement joins TRBV9 to TRBJ1-1; 10 bases are a match to TRBD1. Looked up from germline, CDR1 is SGDLS and CDR2 is YYNGEE. The CDR3 totals 16 residues. J was trimmed by 0 bases and V by 5 bases; bases with no gene match: 7. The chain's CDR3 is CASSPPGQGMNTEAFF. As DNA, the CDR3 is TGTGCCAGCAGTCCGCCGGGACAGGGGATGAACACTGAAGCTTTCTTT.